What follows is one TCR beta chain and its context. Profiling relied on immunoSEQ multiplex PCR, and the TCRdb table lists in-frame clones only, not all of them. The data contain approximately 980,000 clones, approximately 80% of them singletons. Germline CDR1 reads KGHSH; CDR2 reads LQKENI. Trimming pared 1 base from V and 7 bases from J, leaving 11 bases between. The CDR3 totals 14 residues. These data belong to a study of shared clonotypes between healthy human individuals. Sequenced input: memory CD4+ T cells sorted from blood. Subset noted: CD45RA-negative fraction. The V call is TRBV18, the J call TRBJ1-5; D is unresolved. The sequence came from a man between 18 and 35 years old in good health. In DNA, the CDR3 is TGTGCCAGCTCACCACAAGGCGGGGAGCAGCCCCAGCATTTT. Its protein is CASSPQGGEQPQHF.